This TCR beta chain stems from a study of T-cell memory formation after mild COVID-19. Findings of the study overall: The authors did not confirm SARS-CoV-2 specificity of second-wave clones peaking day 37. Prior to infection, memory already included some responding clones, suggesting cross-reactive memory joined.

Employing constant-segment primers, 5'RACE generated TCR alpha and TCR beta cDNA libraries bearing sample barcodes and UMIs. One entry per CDR3 protein, called by TCRdb with MiXCR from the 5' RACE reads. The sample consists of roughly 190,000 distinct CDR3 sequences, roughly 27% of them appearing once. Note on this clonotype: The antigen remains undetermined.

Sequencing was done on a sample of PBMCs or a T cell subset sorted from them (not recorded which). This receptor was taken from an adult woman who had mild COVID-19 (a few samples of this study predate the infection). Cell type and time point are not known.

The CDR3 loop is CATSTGAVGLRTQYF. CDR3 coding DNA: TGTGCCACCAGCACAGGGGCGGTCGGGCTTCGTACGCAGTATTTT. This chain connects TRBV24-1 to TRBJ2-3; TRBD1 agrees at 7 bases. The V and J ends lost 7 bases and 8 bases, in that order; junction bases with no gene match: 14. This CDR3 contains 15 residues. Germline-derived CDR1 and CDR2 are KGHDR and SFDVKD.